A single T cell receptor beta chain is shown here with its context. The antigen remains undetermined. Two oligonucleotides, mixed equimolar, formed the beta constant-region primer covering TRBC1 and TRBC2. Four rounds of PCR amplified the ligated cDNA using nested alpha and beta constant-region primers plus SP2. MiXCR, run by TCRdb on the UMI-ligation and nested PCR reads, gives a single entry per CDR3 protein. The table includes roughly 83,000 distinct CDR3 sequences, around 11% detected once. CD4 T cells were positively selected, then CD8 T cells from the CD4-negative fraction. This sample was included in a study of naive and memory T cell subsets. Findings and caveats of the study: In CD4 and CD8 cells, diversity dropped from naive through EMRA. A few larger clonotypes appeared in naive repertoires, especially CD8, possibly memory cells re-expressing CD45RA. Over 95% of naive TCR sequences appeared only once after error correction, unlike memory subsets.

Germline-derived CDR1 and CDR2 are SGHTA and FQGNSA. Trimming pared 5 bases from V and 3 bases from J, leaving 10 bases between. CDR3 length: 13 amino acids. The sequence derives from a human donor in good health. Material for sequencing was naive CD4+ T cells from blood. The rearrangement uses TRBV7-2 and TRBJ2-5; D ambiguous. The CDR3 nucleotides read TGTGCCAGCAGCCGGAGCACTGAAGAGACCCAGTACTTC. Amino acid sequence: CASSRSTEETQYF.